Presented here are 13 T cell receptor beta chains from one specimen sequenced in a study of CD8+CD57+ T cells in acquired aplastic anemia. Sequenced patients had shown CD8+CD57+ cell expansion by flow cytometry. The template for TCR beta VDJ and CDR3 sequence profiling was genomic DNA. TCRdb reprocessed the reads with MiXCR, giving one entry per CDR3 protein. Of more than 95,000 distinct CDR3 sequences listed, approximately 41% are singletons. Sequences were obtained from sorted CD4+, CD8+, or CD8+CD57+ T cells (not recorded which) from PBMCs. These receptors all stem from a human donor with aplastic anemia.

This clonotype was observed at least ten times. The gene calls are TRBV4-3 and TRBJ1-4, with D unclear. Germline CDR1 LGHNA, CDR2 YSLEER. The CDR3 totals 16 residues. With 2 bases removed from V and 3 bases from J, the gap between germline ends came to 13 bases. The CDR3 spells CASSQTNRVPNEKLFF. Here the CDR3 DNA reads TGCGCCAGCAGCCAAACAAACCGGGTTCCTAATGAAAAACTGTTTTTT.

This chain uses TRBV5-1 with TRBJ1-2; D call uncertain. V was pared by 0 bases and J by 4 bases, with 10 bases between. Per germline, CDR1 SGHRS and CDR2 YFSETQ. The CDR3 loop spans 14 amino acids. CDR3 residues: CASSLGVGGYGYTF. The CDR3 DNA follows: TGCGCCAGCAGCTTGGGTGTGGGAGGCTATGGCTACACCTTC.

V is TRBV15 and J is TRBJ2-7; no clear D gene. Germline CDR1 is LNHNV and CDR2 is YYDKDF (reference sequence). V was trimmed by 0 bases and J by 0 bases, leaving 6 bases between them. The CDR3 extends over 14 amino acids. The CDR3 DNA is TGTGCCACCAGCAGAGATCATGGCTCCTACGAGCAGTACTTC. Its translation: CATSRDHGSYEQYF.

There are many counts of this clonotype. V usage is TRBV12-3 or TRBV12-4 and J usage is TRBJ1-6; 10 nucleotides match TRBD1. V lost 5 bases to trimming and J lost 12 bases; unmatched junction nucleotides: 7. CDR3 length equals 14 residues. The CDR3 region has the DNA TGTGCCAGCAGTCCGGGACAGGGGTCCAGACCCCTCCACTTT. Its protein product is CASSPGQGSRPLHF.

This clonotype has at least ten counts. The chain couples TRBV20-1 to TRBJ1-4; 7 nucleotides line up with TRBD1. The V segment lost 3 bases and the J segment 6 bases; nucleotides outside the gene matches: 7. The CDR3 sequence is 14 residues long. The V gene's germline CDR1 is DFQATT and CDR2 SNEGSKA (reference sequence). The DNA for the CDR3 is TGCAGTGCTAGGGCCCAGGGGGTGGATGAAAAACTGTTTTTT. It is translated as CSARAQGVDEKLFF.

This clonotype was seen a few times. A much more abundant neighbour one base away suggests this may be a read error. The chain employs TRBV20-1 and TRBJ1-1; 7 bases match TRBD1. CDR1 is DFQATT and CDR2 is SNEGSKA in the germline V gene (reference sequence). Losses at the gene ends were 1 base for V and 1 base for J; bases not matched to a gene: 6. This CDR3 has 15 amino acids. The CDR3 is CSARVRGQGNTEAFF. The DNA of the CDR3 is TGCAGTGCTAGAGTAAGGGGGCAGGGGAACACTGAAGCTTTCTTT.

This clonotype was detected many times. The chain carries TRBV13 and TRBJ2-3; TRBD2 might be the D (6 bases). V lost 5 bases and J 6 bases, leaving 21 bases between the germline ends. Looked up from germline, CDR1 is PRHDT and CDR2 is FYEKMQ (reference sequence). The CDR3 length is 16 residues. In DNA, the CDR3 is TGTGCCAGCAGCGAGAGACGACTAGACTGGTCGGATACGCAGTATTTT. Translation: CASSERRLDWSDTQYF. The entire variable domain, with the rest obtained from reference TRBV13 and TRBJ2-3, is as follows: AAGVIQSPRHLIKEKRETATLKCYPIPRHDTVYWYQQGPGQDPQFLISFYEKMQSDKGSIPDRFSAQQFSDYHSELNMSSLELGDSALYFCASSERRLDWSDTQYFGPGTRLTVL.

CDR3 DNA: TGCAGTGCAGAACAGGGGAATTCACCCCTCCACTTT. Protein sequence: CSAEQGNSPLHF. This sequence joins TRBV20-1 and TRBJ1-6; TRBD1 agrees at 7 bases. Germline V gene lookup returns CDR1 DFQATT and CDR2 SNEGSKA (reference sequence). The CDR3 extends over 12 amino acids. V lost 6 bases and J lost 7; bases outside the gene matches: 3.

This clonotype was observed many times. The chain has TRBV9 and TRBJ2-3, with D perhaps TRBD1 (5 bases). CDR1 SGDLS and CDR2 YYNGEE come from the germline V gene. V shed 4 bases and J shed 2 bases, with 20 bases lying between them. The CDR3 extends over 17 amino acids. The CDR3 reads CASSSPRVGRTTDTQYF. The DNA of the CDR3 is TGTGCCAGCAGCTCCCCCCGGGTGGGGCGGACCACAGATACGCAGTATTTT. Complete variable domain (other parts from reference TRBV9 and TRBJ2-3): DSGVTQTPKHLITATGQRVTLRCSPRSGDLSVYWYQQSLDQGLQFLIQYYNGEERAKGNILERFSAQQFPDLHSELNLSSLELGDSALYFCASSSPRVGRTTDTQYFGPGTRLTVL.

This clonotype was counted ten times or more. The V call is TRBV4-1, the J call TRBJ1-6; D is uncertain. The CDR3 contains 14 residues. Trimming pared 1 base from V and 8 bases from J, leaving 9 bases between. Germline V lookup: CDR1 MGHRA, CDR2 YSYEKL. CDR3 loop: CASSQGVNDSPLHF. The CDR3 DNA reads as TGCGCCAGCAGCCAAGGAGTTAACGATTCACCCCTCCACTTT.

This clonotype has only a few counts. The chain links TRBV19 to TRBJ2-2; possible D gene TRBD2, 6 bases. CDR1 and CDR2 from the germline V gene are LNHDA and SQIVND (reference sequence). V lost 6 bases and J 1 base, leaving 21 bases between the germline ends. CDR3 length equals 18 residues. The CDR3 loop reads CASSRPTLGRRNTGELFF. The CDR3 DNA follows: TGTGCCAGTAGCCGACCGACCTTGGGGAGGCGGAACACCGGGGAGCTGTTTTTT.

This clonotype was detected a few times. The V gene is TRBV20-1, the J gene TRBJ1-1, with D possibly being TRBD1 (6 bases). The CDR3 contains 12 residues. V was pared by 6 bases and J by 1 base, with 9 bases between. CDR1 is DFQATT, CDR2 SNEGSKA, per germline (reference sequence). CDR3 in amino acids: CSALQGNTEAFF. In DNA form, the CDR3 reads TGCAGTGCCCTACAGGGGAACACTGAAGCTTTCTTT.

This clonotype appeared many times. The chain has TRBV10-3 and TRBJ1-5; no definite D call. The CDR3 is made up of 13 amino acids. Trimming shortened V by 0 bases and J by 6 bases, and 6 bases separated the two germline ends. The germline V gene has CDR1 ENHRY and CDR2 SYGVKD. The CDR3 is CAISESEGQPQHF. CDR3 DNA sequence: TGTGCCATCAGTGAGTCGGAGGGTCAGCCCCAGCATTTT.